These T cell receptor beta chains were read from a single sample in a study of blood T cell repertoires in COVID-19. Profiled with immunoSEQ multiplex PCR; TCRdb holds only in-frame clones, not every one. The sample has fewer than 250,000 clones; 75% to 90% are singletons. Sample: PBMCs or T cells enriched from blood (not recorded which). These TCRs come from a man aged 50 or older who had been exposed to COVID-19. The CDR3 runs from the conserved cysteine through the conserved F or W. D genes are given only for firm matches. The size field is filled for only some rows; it gives once, few, many or a size class.

CASSPIVNTEAFF	TGTGCCAGCTCACCAATCGTGAACACTGAAGCTTTCTTT	-	TRBV18	TRBJ1-1	-
CASSPEPGVNTGELFF	TGTGCTAGCAGCCCCGAGCCCGGGGTTAACACCGGGGAGCTGTTTTTT	-	TRBV7-7	TRBJ2-2	-
CASSRDRGRLYNEQFF	TGTGCCAGCAGCCGGGACAGGGGCCGCCTTTACAATGAGCAGTTCTTC	-	TRBV5-8	TRBJ2-1	TRBD1
CASIGQAWAEAFF	TGTGCCAGCATAGGACAGGCGTGGGCTGAAGCTTTCTTT	-	TRBV28	TRBJ1-1	TRBD1
CASSQDIGGNYGYTF	TGTGCCAGCAGCCAAGATATAGGGGGCAACTATGGCTACACCTTC	-	TRBV14	TRBJ1-2	TRBD1
CASSPFGQVEAFF	TGTGCCAGCTCACCATTCGGACAGGTTGAAGCTTTCTTT	-	TRBV18	TRBJ1-1	TRBD1
CASSAGTSGGAGTYNEQFF	TGTGCCAGCAGCGCGGGGACTAGCGGGGGGGCCGGAACCTACAATGAGCAGTTCTTC	-	TRBV5-4	TRBJ2-1	TRBD2
CASSLGQGIPEAFF	TGTGCCAGCAGCTTGGGACAGGGGATCCCTGAAGCTTTCTTT	-	TRBV11-1	TRBJ1-1	TRBD1
CASSPGGPGEQFF	TGTGCCAGCAGCCCTGGAGGGCCAGGTGAGCAGTTCTTC	-	TRBV7-3	TRBJ2-1	-
CATSGSRGQETQYF	TGTGCCACCAGTGGTTCTAGGGGGCAAGAGACCCAGTACTTC	-	TRBV24-1	TRBJ2-5	-
CASSLFGTGPYGYTF	TGTGCCAGCAGCTTATTCGGGACAGGGCCCTATGGCTACACCTTC	-	TRBV7-9	TRBJ1-2	TRBD1
CAWSAGTGPPRDQPQHF	TGTGCCTGGAGCGCCGGGACAGGCCCCCCCAGGGATCAGCCCCAGCATTTT	-	TRBV30	TRBJ1-5	TRBD1
CASSFPPTEAFF	TGTGCCAGCAGCTTTCCCCCCACTGAAGCTTTCTTT	-	TRBV28	TRBJ1-1	-
CASSILGQGNTEAFF	TGTGCCAGTAGTATCCTGGGACAGGGGAACACTGAAGCTTTCTTT	once	TRBV19	TRBJ1-1	TRBD1
CASSSRQWHW	TGTGCCAGCAGCTCCCGACAGTGGCACTGG	few	TRBV5-8	TRBJ1-4	-
CASRSSGSLGNEQFF	TGTGCCAGTAGGTCGTCCGGGAGCCTTGGTAATGAGCAGTTCTTC	-	TRBV19	TRBJ2-1	-
CAIKVSTGSGYNEQFF	TGTGCCATCAAAGTGAGTACCGGGAGCGGGTACAATGAGCAGTTCTTC	-	TRBV10-3	TRBJ2-1	-
CASSLSVAGTAGSPLHF	TGCGCCAGCAGCTTGTCGGTGGCCGGGACAGCGGGTTCACCCCTCCACTTT	once	TRBV5-1	TRBJ1-6	TRBD1
CSAGTGYSYTF	TGCAGTGCGGGGACAGGGTACAGCTACACCTTC	-	TRBV20-1	TRBJ1-2	TRBD1
CASSLEQGAKNNEQFF	TGCGCCAGCAGTCTCGAGCAGGGGGCCAAAAACAATGAGCAGTTCTTC	-	TRBV23-1	TRBJ2-1	TRBD1
CASSLGGNSNQPQHF	TGTGCCAGCAGTTTAGGTGGCAATAGCAATCAGCCCCAGCATTTT	-	TRBV28	TRBJ1-5	-
CATSGTSGRTQETQYF	TGTGCCACCAGTGGGACTAGCGGGAGAACCCAAGAGACCCAGTACTTC	-	TRBV24-1	TRBJ2-5	TRBD2
CASSLDRLHTYEQYF	TGTGCCAGCAGTTTGGACAGGTTACATACCTACGAGCAGTACTTC	once	TRBV6-5	TRBJ2-7	TRBD1
CASSQDDGGAYNEQFF	TGTGCCAGCAGCCAAGATGACGGGGGGGCCTACAATGAGCAGTTCTTC	-	TRBV4-2	TRBJ2-1	TRBD2
CASTHILGEYEQYF	TGTGCCAGCACCCATATTCTGGGAGAATACGAGCAGTACTTC	-	TRBV5-6	TRBJ2-7	-
CASSFTGTRNTGELFF	TGCGCCAGCAGCTTCACCGGGACAAGGAACACCGGGGAGCTGTTTTTT	-	TRBV5-1	TRBJ2-2	-
CASSLTGLGEKLFF	TGTGCCAGCAGCCTGACAGGGCTTGGGGAAAAACTGTTTTTT	-	TRBV7-9	TRBJ1-4	TRBD1
CASSLRRYGYTF	TGTGCCAGCAGCCTGCGCAGGTATGGCTACACCTTC	-	TRBV7-2	TRBJ1-2	-
CASSFMAGRYGYTF	TGTGCCAGCAGTTTTATGGCAGGGCGGTATGGCTACACCTTC	-	TRBV28	TRBJ1-2	-
CASSLSGTISGNTIYF	TGTGCCAGCAGTTTATCCGGGACAATCTCTGGAAACACCATATATTTT	-	TRBV27	TRBJ1-3	-
CASSQDRSTEAFF	TGCGCCAGCAGCCAGGACAGAAGCACTGAAGCTTTCTTT	-	TRBV5-1	TRBJ1-1	-
CASSPRTGKIKDSGNTIYF	TGTGCCAGCAGTCCCCGGACGGGGAAAATAAAAGACTCTGGAAACACCATATATTTT	-	TRBV2	TRBJ1-3	-
CASSAGQIIQAFF	TGTGCCAGCAGCGCCGGACAGATTATTCAAGCTTTCTTT	-	TRBV3-1/TRBV3-2	TRBJ1-1	-
CASSPRTGLSNQPQHF	TGTGCCAGTAGTCCCCGGACAGGGCTAAGCAATCAGCCCCAGCATTTT	-	TRBV19	TRBJ1-5	TRBD1
CASSGGTSGATDTQYF	TGTGCCAGCAGTGGAGGGACTAGCGGGGCCACAGATACGCAGTATTTT	-	TRBV27	TRBJ2-3	TRBD2
CASSYPRGAGLVGETQYF	TGTGCCAGCAGTTACCCTCGGGGGGCGGGCCTGGTAGGAGAGACCCAGTACTTC	-	TRBV6-2/TRBV6-3	TRBJ2-5	-
CASSLLAGGNNEQFF	TGTGCCAGCAGTTTACTAGCGGGGGGGAACAATGAGCAGTTCTTC	-	TRBV27	TRBJ2-1	TRBD2
CASRPGTPTGELFF	TGTGCCAGCAGACCCGGGACACCAACCGGGGAGCTGTTTTTT	-	TRBV28	TRBJ2-2	-
CASSEGANQPQHF	TGCGCCAGCAGTGAAGGGGCAAATCAGCCCCAGCATTTT	-	TRBV10-1	TRBJ1-5	-
CASSEQGSTEAFF	TGTGCCAGCAGCGAGCAGGGAAGTACTGAAGCTTTCTTT	-	TRBV9	TRBJ1-1	-
CASHTKNSYNEQFF	TGTGCCAGCCATACAAAAAACTCCTACAATGAGCAGTTCTTC	-	TRBV6-5	TRBJ2-1	-
CASSLTGANTDTQYF	TGTGCCAGCAGCTTAACGGGGGCTAACACAGATACGCAGTATTTT	-	TRBV7-3	TRBJ2-3	-
CASSKTGLHGYTF	TGTGCCAGCAGCAAGACGGGACTTCATGGCTACACCTTC	-	TRBV5-6	TRBJ1-2	-
CASSLAGRAITGELFF	TGTGCCAGCAGCTTGGCAGGCAGGGCGATAACCGGGGAGCTGTTTTTT	-	TRBV5-6	TRBJ2-2	-
CASSESQVSGANVLTF	TGCGCCAGCAGTGAGTCCCAGGTCTCTGGGGCCAACGTCCTGACTTTC	-	TRBV10-2	TRBJ2-6	-
CASSEIGTKNTGELFF	TGTGCCAGCAGTGAAATAGGGACAAAGAACACCGGGGAGCTGTTTTTT	-	TRBV2	TRBJ2-2	-
CASRFGQQETQYF	TGCGCCAGCAGGTTTGGACAGCAAGAGACCCAGTACTTC	-	TRBV5-1	TRBJ2-5	-
CAWSLVLAAGGELFF	TGTGCCTGGAGTTTGGTACTAGCAGCGGGCGGGGAGCTGTTTTTT	-	TRBV30	TRBJ2-2	-
CASSSQGLGYGYTF	TGCGCCAGCAGCTCACAGGGGCTCGGCTATGGCTACACCTTC	-	TRBV5-1	TRBJ1-2	TRBD1
CASSVVAMGGQSSTDTQYF	TGTGCCAGCAGCGTAGTGGCGATGGGTGGACAGTCTAGCACAGATACGCAGTATTTT	-	TRBV9	TRBJ2-3	-
CASWGAQKGYEQYF	TGTGCCAGCTGGGGAGCCCAGAAAGGCTACGAGCAGTACTTC	-	TRBV2	TRBJ2-7	-
CASRGRDNYGYTF	TGTGCCAGCAGGGGGCGGGACAACTATGGCTACACCTTC	-	TRBV12-3/TRBV12-4	TRBJ1-2	-
CASSDTPSGANVLTF	TGCGCCAGCAGCGACACTCCCTCTGGGGCCAACGTCCTGACTTTC	-	TRBV5-1	TRBJ2-6	-
CASTPGGGESYNEQFF	TGCGCCAGCACTCCGGGGGGGGGCGAGTCCTACAATGAGCAGTTCTTC	-	TRBV5-1	TRBJ2-1	TRBD2
CASSHSTAGFEAFF	TGTGCCAGCTCACATAGTACCGCCGGTTTTGAAGCTTTCTTT	-	TRBV18	TRBJ1-1	-
CAISQQGWNTEAFF	TGTGCCATCAGTCAACAGGGGTGGAACACTGAAGCTTTCTTT	-	TRBV10-3	TRBJ1-1	TRBD1
CASSQAFTDTQYF	TGTGCCAGCAGCCAAGCGTTCACAGATACGCAGTATTTT	-	TRBV3-1/TRBV3-2	TRBJ2-3	-